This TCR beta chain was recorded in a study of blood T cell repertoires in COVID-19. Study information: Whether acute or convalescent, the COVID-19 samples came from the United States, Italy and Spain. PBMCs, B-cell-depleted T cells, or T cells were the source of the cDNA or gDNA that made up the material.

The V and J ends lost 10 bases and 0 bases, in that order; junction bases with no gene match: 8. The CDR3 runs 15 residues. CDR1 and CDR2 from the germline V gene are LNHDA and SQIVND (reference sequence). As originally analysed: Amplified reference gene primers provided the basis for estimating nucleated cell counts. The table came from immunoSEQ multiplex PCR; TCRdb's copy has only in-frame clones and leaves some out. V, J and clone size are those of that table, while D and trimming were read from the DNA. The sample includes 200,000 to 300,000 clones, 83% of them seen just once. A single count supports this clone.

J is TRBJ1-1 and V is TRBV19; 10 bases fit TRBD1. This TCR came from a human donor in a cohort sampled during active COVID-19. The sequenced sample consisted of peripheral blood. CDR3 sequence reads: CATRQGALMNTEAFF. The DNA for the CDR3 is TGTGCCACCCGACAGGGGGCTTTAATGAACACTGAAGCTTTCTTT.